Listed below are T cell receptor beta chains from one sample, sequenced in a study of blood T cell repertoires in COVID-19. TCRdb's copy holds only in-frame clones and misses some; the assay was immunoSEQ multiplex PCR. The table has around 470,000 clones, 90% seen once. Sequencing was carried out using PBMCs or T cells enriched from blood (not recorded which). These receptors were taken from a man younger than 35 who had recovered from COVID-19. The CDR3 runs from the conserved cysteine through the conserved F or W. Fields, in order: clone size, J gene, CDR3 length, V gene, D gene, CDR3 protein, CDR3 DNA. A D gene is named only where the DNA matches it firmly. Part of the rows lack a size; the others show once, few, many or a class for expanded clones.

NA,TRBJ2-3,15,TRBV7-9,TRBD2,CASRQLAGGTDTQYF,TGTGCCAGCAGACAACTAGCGGGAGGAACAGATACGCAGTATTTT
once,TRBJ1-2,14,TRBV28,NA,CASSAWGGGYGYTF,TGTGCCAGCAGTGCCTGGGGGGGAGGCTATGGCTACACCTTC
few,TRBJ1-5,13,TRBV27,NA,CASRQGGNQPQHF,TGTGCCAGCAGACAGGGTGGCAATCAGCCCCAGCATTTT
few,TRBJ2-7,13,TRBV12-3/TRBV12-4,NA,CASSYSYSYEQYF,TGTGCCAGCAGTTATTCGTACTCCTACGAGCAGTACTTC
NA,TRBJ2-2,15,TRBV6-4,NA,CASSDGARGTGELFF,TGTGCCAGCAGTGACGGGGCCAGGGGCACCGGGGAGCTGTTTTTT
NA,TRBJ1-5,14,TRBV2,TRBD1,CASSADRGEQPQHF,TGTGCCAGCAGCGCAGACAGGGGAGAACAGCCCCAGCATTTT
NA,TRBJ2-1,15,TRBV6-5,TRBD1,CASRPIGDSSNEQFF,TGTGCCAGCAGACCAATCGGGGACAGTAGCAATGAGCAGTTCTTC
NA,TRBJ1-2,16,TRBV5-4,NA,CASSLVMRGKSYGYTF,TGTGCCAGCAGCCTAGTTATGAGGGGGAAGAGCTATGGCTACACCTTC
NA,TRBJ1-2,17,TRBV7-9,TRBD1,CASSFRAQTGLGYGYTF,TGTGCCAGCAGCTTTAGGGCCCAGACAGGGCTCGGCTATGGCTACACCTTC
NA,TRBJ2-7,14,TRBV15,NA,CATSRDRVGREQYF,TGTGCCACCAGCAGAGACAGGGTCGGACGCGAGCAGTACTTC
NA,TRBJ2-3,14,TRBV7-3,NA,CASSLGGRTDTQYF,TGTGCCAGCAGCTTAGGAGGTCGCACAGATACGCAGTATTTT
NA,TRBJ1-6,13,TRBV6-5,TRBD1,CASTGTANSPLHF,TGTGCCAGCACCGGGACAGCGAATTCACCCCTCCACTTT
NA,TRBJ2-7,14,TRBV2,TRBD1,CASSDGTGGYEQYF,TGTGCCAGCAGTGATGGGACAGGGGGCTACGAGCAGTACTTC
NA,TRBJ1-4,13,TRBV10-3,NA,CAVRGGESPELFF,TGTGCTGTTCGAGGCGGGGAGAGTCCAGAACTGTTTTTT
NA,TRBJ1-1,13,TRBV29-1,NA,CSARSRTNTEAFF,TGCAGCGCCCGCTCCAGAACGAACACTGAAGCTTTCTTT
NA,TRBJ2-3,14,TRBV9,NA,CASSDLGSTDTQYF,TGTGCCAGCAGCGACCTAGGCAGCACAGATACGCAGTATTTT
NA,TRBJ2-1,16,TRBV30,TRBD2,CAWSVKGLAVYNEQFF,TGTGCCTGGAGTGTAAAGGGACTAGCGGTCTACAATGAGCAGTTCTTC
NA,TRBJ1-5,13,TRBV18,NA,CASSPGAGQPQHF,TGTGCCAGCTCACCGGGGGCGGGTCAGCCCCAGCATTTT
NA,TRBJ1-2,16,TRBV28,NA,CASSLPPGSRVRGYTF,TGTGCCAGCAGTCTCCCCCCGGGCTCCAGGGTGCGTGGCTACACCTTC
once,TRBJ2-2,14,TRBV5-5,TRBD1,CASSWDRLAGELFF,TGTGCCAGCAGCTGGGACAGGTTGGCCGGGGAGCTGTTTTTT
NA,TRBJ2-1,16,TRBV19,TRBD2,CASSVASGPTYNEQFF,TGTGCCAGTAGTGTGGCTAGCGGACCTACCTACAATGAGCAGTTCTTC
NA,TRBJ2-3,16,TRBV19,TRBD2,CASSLTSVRFSDTQYF,TGTGCCAGTAGCCTAACTAGCGTGCGTTTCTCAGATACGCAGTATTTT
NA,TRBJ1-4,13,TRBV2,NA,CASGTGRNEKLFF,TGTGCCAGCGGGACGGGGAGGAATGAAAAACTGTTTTTT
NA,TRBJ2-7,15,TRBV28,TRBD2,CASSLSGRGSYEQYF,TGTGCCAGCAGTTTAAGCGGGAGAGGGTCCTACGAGCAGTACTTC
NA,TRBJ1-1,14,TRBV6-5,NA,CASSYEDTYTEAFF,TGTGCCAGCAGTTACGAGGACACCTACACTGAAGCTTTCTTT
NA,TRBJ2-1,15,TRBV19,TRBD1,CASSIDLTGGYEQFF,TGTGCCAGTAGTATAGACCTGACAGGGGGCTATGAGCAGTTCTTC
NA,TRBJ2-1,14,TRBV11-2,TRBD1,CASSLDPRGSAQFF,TGTGCCAGCAGCTTAGATCCCAGGGGGAGCGCGCAGTTCTTC
NA,TRBJ2-1,16,TRBV28,NA,CASSPLVTVRYNEQFF,TGTGCCAGCAGTCCCCTGGTGACCGTGAGGTACAATGAGCAGTTCTTC
NA,TRBJ2-7,13,TRBV12-3/TRBV12-4,TRBD2,CASSLRGASEQYF,TGTGCCAGCAGTTTGCGGGGGGCATCCGAGCAGTACTTC
medium-sized,TRBJ1-5,13,TRBV24-1,NA,CATSDWAFQPQHF,TGTGCCACCAGTGATTGGGCGTTCCAGCCCCAGCATTTT
NA,TRBJ1-2,14,TRBV10-3,NA,CAISVRQNNYGYTF,TGTGCCATCAGCGTCAGACAAAACAACTATGGCTACACCTTC
NA,TRBJ1-2,13,TRBV12-3/TRBV12-4,TRBD1,CASSLKATGGYTF,TGTGCCAGCAGTTTGAAGGCGACAGGGGGCTACACCTTC
few,TRBJ1-1,12,TRBV5-1,NA,CASSLGGRGAFF,TGCGCCAGCAGCCTGGGAGGACGGGGAGCTTTCTTT
NA,TRBJ2-3,14,TRBV10-1,NA,CASSEFRNTDTQYF,TGCGCCAGCAGTGAGTTCAGAAACACAGATACGCAGTATTTT
NA,TRBJ2-5,15,TRBV5-1,TRBD1,CASSPGTGVGETQYF,TGCGCCAGCAGCCCAGGGACAGGGGTCGGGGAGACCCAGTACTTC
NA,TRBJ2-3,14,TRBV5-1,TRBD2,CASSGGLVTDTQYF,TGCGCCAGCAGCGGCGGACTAGTCACAGATACGCAGTATTTT
NA,TRBJ2-7,14,TRBV11-2,TRBD1,CASSPTAGGYEQYF,TGTGCCAGCAGCCCCACGGCAGGGGGCTACGAGCAGTACTTC
NA,TRBJ2-2,14,TRBV24-1,NA,CATGEAGNTGELFF,TGTGCCACCGGGGAAGCGGGGAACACCGGGGAGCTGTTTTTT